The T cell receptor (beta chain) under discussion was sequenced for a study of cytomegalovirus exposure and HLA in healthy donors. Broader study findings: It was only CMV serostatus that was available as immune exposure information. In a later analysis, TCR beta V- and J-gene trimming was associated with a missense DCLRE1C variant.

About this clone itself: Its antigen is as yet unknown.

The PCR made use of 60 Vbeta and 13 Jbeta primers. The repertoire was sequenced with immunoSEQ multiplex PCR; TCRdb's copy has only in-frame clones and lacks some. The table has approximately 100,000 clones, roughly 69% seen once. Trimming at V came to 7 bases and at J to 2 bases, leaving 3 bases not matched to a gene. This CDR3 spans 13 amino acids. Per the germline V gene, CDR1 is SNHLY and CDR2 is FYNNEI. This chain uses TRBV2 with TRBJ1-2; 8 bases align to TRBD1. Sequenced input: PBMCs. This clonotype was obtained from a woman in her seventies in good health and CMV-seropositive. CDR3 sequence: CASKGTGNYGYTF. The CDR3 DNA is TGTGCCAGCAAGGGGACAGGAAACTATGGCTACACCTTC. The variable domain in full, with the rest retrieved from reference TRBV2 and TRBJ1-2, is EPEVTQTPSHQVTQMGQEVILRCVPISNHLYFYWYRQILGQKVEFLVSFYNNEISEKSEIFDDQFSVERPDGSNFTLKIRSTKLEDSAMYFCASKGTGNYGYTFGSGTRLTVV.